The subject of this entry is one TCR beta chain. The antigen is undetermined. CDR1 and CDR2 from the germline V gene are SGHDT and YYEEEE. V lost 2 bases and J lost 3, with 14 bases in between. This CDR3 spans 15 amino acids. This sample is part of a study of T cell responses to AZD1222 COVID-19 vaccine. General study points: Seropositive at baseline were only a handful of AZD1222 recipients. Donors were largely white British and mainly female; clonal diversity was possibly underestimated.

Data came from immunoSEQ multiplex PCR; TCRdb stores just in-frame clones and leaves some out. This sample has about 76,000 clones, with around 80% found just once. The chain has TRBV5-6 and TRBJ1-1; unclear D gene. Sequencing was performed on peripheral blood, taken 28 days after the second dose of the MenACWY control vaccine. This receptor was taken from an adult who received the MenACWY meningococcal vaccine as a control. CDR3 DNA sequence: TGTGCCAGCAGCTTTCCAGGAACAATAGACACTGAAGCTTTCTTT. It specifies CASSFPGTIDTEAFF.